This T cell receptor beta chain derives from a study of T cells expressing NK-cell markers. Study summary: The authors sequenced eight donors, of whom seven were HCMV-seropositive and one was seronegative.

After re-calling the 5' RACE reads, TCRdb lists one entry per CDR3 protein, DNA absent. The specimen's table records 250,000 or so distinct CDR3 sequences. This TCR came from a woman aged 18 to 75 in good health. The sequencing sample was made of blood T cells: a sorted CD56 or NKG2C T cell subset, CD4+ or CD8+ T cells, or bulk PBMC T cells (not recorded which).

The CDR3 spells CASSLGVGPLHF. The V call is TRBV7-2, the J call TRBJ1-6. Germline lookup yields CDR1 SGHTA and CDR2 FQGNSA. This CDR3 has 12 amino acids.